This record covers a single TCR beta chain. As yet, its antigen is unknown. This sample is part of a study of cytomegalovirus exposure and HLA in healthy donors. Findings and caveats of the study: Rarity marked most TCR sequences, yet some public TCRs occurred in many donors. Association of a missense DCLRE1C variant with TCR beta V- and J-gene trimming was reported in a later analysis. In a later analysis, CMV-associated beta chains were mostly HLA-associated, it appeared.

Everyone who donated was a healthy bone marrow donor. The PCR was carried out with 60 Vbeta primers and 13 Jbeta primers. The assay was immunoSEQ multiplex PCR, and TCRdb's table has in-frame clones only and misses some. Here the sample spans approximately 130,000 clones, roughly 82% being singletons. The specimen was PBMCs. This sequence originates from a man aged 45-60 years in good health and CMV-seronegative.

In nucleotides, the CDR3 is TGTGCCACCAGCAGAGAGGAGGGTGAAGCTTTCTTT. It codes for CATSREEGEAFF. The genes are TRBV15 and TRBJ1-1, with no clear D. CDR1 and CDR2 from the germline V gene are LNHNV and YYDKDF (reference sequence). The V gene lost 0 bases and the J gene lost 7 bases, with 6 bases spanning the gap. The CDR3 runs to 12 residues.